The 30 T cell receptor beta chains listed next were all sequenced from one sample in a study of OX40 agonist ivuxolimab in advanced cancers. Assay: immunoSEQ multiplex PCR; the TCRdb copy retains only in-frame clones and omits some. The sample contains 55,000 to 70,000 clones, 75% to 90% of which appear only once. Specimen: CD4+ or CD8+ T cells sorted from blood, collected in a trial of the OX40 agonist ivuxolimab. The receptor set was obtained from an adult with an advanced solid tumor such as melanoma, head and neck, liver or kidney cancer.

As DNA, the CDR3 is TGTGCCAGCTCACGGGACGAAAATCAGCCCCAGCATTTT. Translated: CASSRDENQPQHF. This rearrangement joins TRBV18 to TRBJ1-5; TRBD1 might be the D (5 bases). The V and J ends lost 4 bases and 4 bases respectively, with 8 bases between them. This CDR3 has 13 residues. Germline V gene lookup returns CDR1 KGHSH and CDR2 LQKENI.

The CDR3 coding sequence is TGTGCCAGCAGCCCAAGACCCAGGGGGCCTGGAAACACCATATATTTT. Protein sequence: CASSPRPRGPGNTIYF. The chain uses TRBV9 and TRBJ1-3, with TRBD1 matching over 8 bases. This CDR3 contains 16 residues. The J segment lost 2 bases and the V segment lost 4 bases, leaving 8 bases of the junction unmatched. Germline V lookup: CDR1 SGDLS, CDR2 YYNGEE.

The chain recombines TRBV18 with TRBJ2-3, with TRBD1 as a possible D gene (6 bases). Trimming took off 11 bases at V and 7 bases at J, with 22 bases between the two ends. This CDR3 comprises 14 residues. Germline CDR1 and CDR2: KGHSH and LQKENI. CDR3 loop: CAGARDTGWNTQYF. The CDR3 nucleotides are TGTGCCGGGGCCCGGGACACGGGATGGAATACGCAGTATTTT. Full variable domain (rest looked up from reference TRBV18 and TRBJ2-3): NAGVMQNPRHLVRRRGQEARLRCSPMKGHSHVYWYRQLPEEGLKFMVYLQKENIIDESGMPKERFSAEFPKEGPSILRIQQVVRGDSAAYFCAGARDTGWNTQYFGPGTRLTVL.

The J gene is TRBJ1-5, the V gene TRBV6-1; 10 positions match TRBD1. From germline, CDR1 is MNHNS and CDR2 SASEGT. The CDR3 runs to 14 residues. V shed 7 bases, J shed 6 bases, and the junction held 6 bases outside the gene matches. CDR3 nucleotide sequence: TGTGCCAGCACAGGACAGGGGGGTGGTCAGCCCCAGCATTTT. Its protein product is CASTGQGGGQPQHF.

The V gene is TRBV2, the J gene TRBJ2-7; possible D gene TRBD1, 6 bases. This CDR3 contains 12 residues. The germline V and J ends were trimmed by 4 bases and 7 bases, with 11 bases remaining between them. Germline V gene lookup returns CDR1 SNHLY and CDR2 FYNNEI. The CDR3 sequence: CASSGDTLEQYF. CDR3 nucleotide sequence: TGTGCCAGCAGTGGGGACACCTTAGAGCAGTACTTC.

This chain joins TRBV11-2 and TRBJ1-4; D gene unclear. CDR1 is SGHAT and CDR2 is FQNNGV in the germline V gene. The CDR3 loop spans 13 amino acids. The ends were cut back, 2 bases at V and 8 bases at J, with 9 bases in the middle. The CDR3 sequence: CASSLNDGEKLFF. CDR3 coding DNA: TGTGCCAGCAGCTTAAATGACGGGGAAAAACTGTTTTTT.

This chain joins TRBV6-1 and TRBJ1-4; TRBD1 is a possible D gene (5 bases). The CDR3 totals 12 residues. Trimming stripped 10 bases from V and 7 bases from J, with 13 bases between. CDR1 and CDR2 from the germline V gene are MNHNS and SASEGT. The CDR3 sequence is CATGTEVEKLFF. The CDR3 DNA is TGTGCCACCGGGACCGAAGTTGAAAAACTGTTTTTT.

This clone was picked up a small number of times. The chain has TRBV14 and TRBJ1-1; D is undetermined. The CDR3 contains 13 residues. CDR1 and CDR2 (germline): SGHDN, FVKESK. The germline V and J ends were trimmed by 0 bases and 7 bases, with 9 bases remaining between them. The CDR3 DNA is TGTGCCAGCAGCCAAGATCTCGTGGGTGAAGCTTTCTTT. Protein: CASSQDLVGEAFF.

CDR3: CASSYGAGGQETQYF. The CDR3 nucleotides read TGTGCCAGCAGTTACGGAGCGGGGGGCCAAGAGACCCAGTACTTC. The chain is built from TRBV6-5 and TRBJ2-5; TRBD2 agrees at 9 bases. The junction had 2 bases not matched to a gene; V was cut back by 2 bases and J by 1 base. Looked up from germline, CDR1 is MNHEY and CDR2 is SVGAGI. CDR3 length equals 15 residues.

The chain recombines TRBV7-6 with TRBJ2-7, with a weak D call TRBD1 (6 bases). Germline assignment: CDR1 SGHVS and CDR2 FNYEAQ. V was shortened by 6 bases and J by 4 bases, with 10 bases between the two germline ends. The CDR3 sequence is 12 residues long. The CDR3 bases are TGTGCCAGCAGTCCGGACAGATACGAGCAGTACTTC. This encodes CASSPDRYEQYF.

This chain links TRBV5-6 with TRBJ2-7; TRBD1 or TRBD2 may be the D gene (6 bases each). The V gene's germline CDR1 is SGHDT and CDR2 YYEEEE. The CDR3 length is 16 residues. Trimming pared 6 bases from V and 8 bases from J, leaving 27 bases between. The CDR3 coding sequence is TGTGCCAGCACCCAAAAAATTGGGGGGACACTCTCCAAGCAGTACTTC. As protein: CASTQKIGGTLSKQYF.

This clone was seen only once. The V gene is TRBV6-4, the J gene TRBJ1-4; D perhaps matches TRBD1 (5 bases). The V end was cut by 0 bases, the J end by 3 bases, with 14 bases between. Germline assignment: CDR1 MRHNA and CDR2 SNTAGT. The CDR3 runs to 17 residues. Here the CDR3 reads CASSDSPSGRPNEKLFF. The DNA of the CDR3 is TGTGCCAGCAGTGACTCACCTTCGGGACGGCCTAATGAAAAACTGTTTTTT.

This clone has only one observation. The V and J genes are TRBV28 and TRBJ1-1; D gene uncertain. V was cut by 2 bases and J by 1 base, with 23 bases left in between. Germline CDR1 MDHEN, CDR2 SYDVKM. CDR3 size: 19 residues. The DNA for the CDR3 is TGTGCCAGCAGTTTAGTACGATCGGGATTAGCCGGATCGAACACTGAAGCTTTCTTT. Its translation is CASSLVRSGLAGSNTEAFF. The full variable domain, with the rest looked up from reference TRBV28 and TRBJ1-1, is DVKVTQSSRYLVKRTGEKVFLECVQDMDHENMFWYRQDPGLGLRLIYFSYDVKMKEKGDIPEGYSVSREKKERFSLILESASTNQTSMYLCASSLVRSGLAGSNTEAFFGQGTRLTVV.

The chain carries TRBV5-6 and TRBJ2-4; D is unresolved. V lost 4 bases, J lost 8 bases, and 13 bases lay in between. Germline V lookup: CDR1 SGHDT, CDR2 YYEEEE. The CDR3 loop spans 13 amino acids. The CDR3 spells CASSPWEVDIQYF. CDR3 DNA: TGTGCCAGCAGCCCCTGGGAAGTGGACATTCAGTACTTC.

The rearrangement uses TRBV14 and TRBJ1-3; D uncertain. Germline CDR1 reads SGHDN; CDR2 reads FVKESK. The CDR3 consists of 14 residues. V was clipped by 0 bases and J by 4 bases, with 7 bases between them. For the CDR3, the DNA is TGTGCCAGCAGCCAAGACTCCCTCGGAAACACCATATATTTT. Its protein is CASSQDSLGNTIYF.

CDR3 DNA: TGTGCCAGCAGCGCGACGGGACAGATCAATTCACCCCTCCACTTT. This gives the protein CASSATGQINSPLHF. This sequence joins TRBV6-1 and TRBJ1-6; 7 positions agree with TRBD1. This CDR3 has 15 amino acids. Per germline, CDR1 MNHNS and CDR2 SASEGT. J was trimmed by 7 bases and V by 6 bases; bases with no gene match: 9.

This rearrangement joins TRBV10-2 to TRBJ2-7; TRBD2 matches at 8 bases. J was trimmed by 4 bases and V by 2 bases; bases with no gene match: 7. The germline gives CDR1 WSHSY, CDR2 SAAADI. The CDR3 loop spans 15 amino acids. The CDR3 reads CASSEVAGFWYEQYF. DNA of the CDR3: TGCGCCAGCAGTGAGGTAGCGGGGTTTTGGTACGAGCAGTACTTC.

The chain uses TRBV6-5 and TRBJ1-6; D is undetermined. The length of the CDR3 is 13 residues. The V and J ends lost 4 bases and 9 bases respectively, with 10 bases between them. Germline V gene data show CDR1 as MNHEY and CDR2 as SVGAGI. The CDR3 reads CASSSVGLSPLHF. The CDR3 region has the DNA TGTGCCAGCAGTTCCGTGGGCCTTTCACCCCTCCACTTT.

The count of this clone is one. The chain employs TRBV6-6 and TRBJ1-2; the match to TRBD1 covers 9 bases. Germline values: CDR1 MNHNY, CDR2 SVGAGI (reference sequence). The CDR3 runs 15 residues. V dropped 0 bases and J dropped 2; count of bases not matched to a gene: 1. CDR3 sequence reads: CASSYSGTGNYGYTF. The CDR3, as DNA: TGTGCCAGCAGTTACTCGGGGACAGGGAACTATGGCTACACCTTC.

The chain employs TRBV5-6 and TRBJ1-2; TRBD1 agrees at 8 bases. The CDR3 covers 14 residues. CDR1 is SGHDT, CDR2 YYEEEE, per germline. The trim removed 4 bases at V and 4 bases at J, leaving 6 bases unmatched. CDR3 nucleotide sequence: TGTGCCAGCAGCCCCGGACAGGGCCTCTATGGCTACACCTTC. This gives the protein CASSPGQGLYGYTF.

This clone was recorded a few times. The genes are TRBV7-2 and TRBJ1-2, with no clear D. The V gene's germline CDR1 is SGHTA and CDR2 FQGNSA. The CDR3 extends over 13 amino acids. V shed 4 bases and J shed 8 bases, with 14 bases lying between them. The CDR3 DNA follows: TGTGCCAGCAGCTCTGGGATCGGGCGGGGCTACACCTTC. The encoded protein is CASSSGIGRGYTF.

Here the CDR3 DNA reads TGTGCCAGCGTCCGAGGGGGGGCGGGCACTGAAGCTTTCTTT. Encoded protein: CASVRGGAGTEAFF. The chain joins TRBV6-1 to TRBJ1-1, with D tentatively TRBD1 (6 bases). CDR3 length: 14 amino acids. The V and J ends lost 8 bases and 4 bases respectively, with 17 bases between them. CDR1 MNHNS and CDR2 SASEGT come from the germline V gene.

The CDR3, as DNA: TGTGCCAGCGGAGGACAGGCGTACGAGCAGTACTTC. Translation: CASGGQAYEQYF. The V gene is TRBV6-5, the J gene TRBJ2-7, with TRBD1 matching 7 bases. Germline lookup yields CDR1 MNHEY and CDR2 SVGAGI. The ends lost 8 bases at V and 4 bases at J; junction bases unmatched: 5. This CDR3 is 12 amino acids long.

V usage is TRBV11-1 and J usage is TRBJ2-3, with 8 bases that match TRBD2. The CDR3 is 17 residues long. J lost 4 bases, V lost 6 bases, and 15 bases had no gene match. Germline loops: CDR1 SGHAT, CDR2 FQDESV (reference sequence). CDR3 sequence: CASSPYRGGRIADTQYF. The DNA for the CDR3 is TGTGCCAGCAGTCCCTACCGGGGGGGCCGGATCGCAGATACGCAGTATTTT. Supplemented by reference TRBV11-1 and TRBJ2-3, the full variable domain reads EAEVAQSPRYKITEKSQAVAFWCDPISGHATLYWYRQILGQGPELLVQFQDESVVDDSQLPKDRFSAERLKGVDSTLKIQPAELGDSAMYLCASSPYRGGRIADTQYFGPGTRLTVL.

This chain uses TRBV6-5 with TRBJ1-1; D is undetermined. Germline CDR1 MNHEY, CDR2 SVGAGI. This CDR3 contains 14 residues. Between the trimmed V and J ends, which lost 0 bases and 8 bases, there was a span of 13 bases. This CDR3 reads CASSYSPIKTEAFF. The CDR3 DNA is TGTGCCAGCAGTTACTCTCCGATCAAGACAGAAGCTTTCTTT.

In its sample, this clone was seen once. The CDR3 nucleotides read TGTGCCAGCAGCCCCCGGACAGTTCCAACGCCCTACGAGCAGTACTTC. This encodes CASSPRTVPTPYEQYF. V usage is TRBV7-8 and J usage is TRBJ2-7; the D gene is possibly TRBD1 (6 bases). From germline, CDR1 is SGHVS and CDR2 FQNEAQ. This CDR3 region has 16 residues. Trimming removed 5 bases at V and 2 bases at J, with 19 bases between.

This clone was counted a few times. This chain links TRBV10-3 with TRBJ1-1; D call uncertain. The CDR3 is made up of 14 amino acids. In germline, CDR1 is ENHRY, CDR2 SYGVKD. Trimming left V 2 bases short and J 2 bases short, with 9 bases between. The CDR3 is CAISEATRNTEAFF. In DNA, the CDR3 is TGTGCCATCAGTGAGGCAACCCGAAACACTGAAGCTTTCTTT.

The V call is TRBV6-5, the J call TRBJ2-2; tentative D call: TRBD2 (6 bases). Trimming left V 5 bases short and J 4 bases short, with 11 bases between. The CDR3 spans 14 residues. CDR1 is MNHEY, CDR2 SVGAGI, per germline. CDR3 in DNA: TGTGCCAGCAGTACCGGGACTCGCACCGGGGAGCTGTTTTTT. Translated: CASSTGTRTGELFF.

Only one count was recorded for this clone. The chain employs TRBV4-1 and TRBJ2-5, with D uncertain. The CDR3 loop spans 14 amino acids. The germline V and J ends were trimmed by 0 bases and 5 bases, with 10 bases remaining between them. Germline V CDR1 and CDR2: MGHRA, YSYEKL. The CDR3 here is CASSQDAITETQYF. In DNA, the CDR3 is TGCGCCAGCAGCCAAGATGCTATCACGGAGACCCAGTACTTC.

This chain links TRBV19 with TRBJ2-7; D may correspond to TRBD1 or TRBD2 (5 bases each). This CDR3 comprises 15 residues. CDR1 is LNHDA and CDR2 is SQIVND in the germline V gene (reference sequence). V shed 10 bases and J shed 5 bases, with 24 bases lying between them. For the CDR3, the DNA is TGTGCCACCCAAGTCGGGACGTCAGGGACCCACGAGCAGTACTTC. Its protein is CATQVGTSGTHEQYF. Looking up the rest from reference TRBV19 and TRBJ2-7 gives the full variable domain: DGGITQSPKYLFRKEGQNVTLSCEQNLNHDAMYWYRQDPGQGLRLIYYSQIVNDFQKGDIAEGYSVSREKKESFPLTVTSAQKNPTAFYLCATQVGTSGTHEQYFGPGTRLTVT.